This T cell receptor (beta chain) comes out of a study of PD-L1 blockade in urothelial cancer (dated by TCRdb to 2016 to 2017). With respect to the entire study: Therapy was started around 2014 for all patients, and atezolizumab 1,200 mg was administered intravenously every 3 weeks. Blood samples were analyzed 3 weeks after the start of treatment (second dose) and 6 weeks after the start of treatment. Pretreatment tumor samples and matched peripheral blood, collected serially before and after atezolizumab treatment, underwent TCR sequencing. Blood samples gave median yields of about 150,000 T cells and 82,636 unique TCRs, along with a median clonality of approximately 0.08. Durable clinical benefit was defined as a progression-free survival longer than 6 months, and TCR features were additionally tested against progression-free survival and overall survival. Approximately 29 patients had pretreatment blood TCR-seq, around 25 had at least one posttreatment blood collection, and around 25 had tumor TCR-seq. An exploratory multi-omic analysis was conducted of the somatic, immune and clinical correlates of response to PD-L1 blockade with atezolizumab in urothelial cancer. Fewer than ten patients reached durable clinical benefit, while 20 patients did not. In the same patients, pretreatment tumors underwent whole exome sequencing and RNA sequencing in addition to TCR sequencing. Patients had an ECOG performance status of 0 or 1 and had received between 0 and 3 prior chemotherapy regimens. About 90% of the 29 patients were identified as males with urothelial cancer of bladder origin, and a prior smoking history was reported by 18 of 29 patients. What the work shows at the level of the full study, not this receptor alone: At 3 weeks after the start of treatment, tumor-associated TCR clones in peripheral blood had expanded more in patients with durable benefit (n ≈ 22, p = 0.022). Small sample size (n ≈ 28) and many exploratory analyses mean the results are intended to be hypothesis-generating. A pretreatment peripheral blood TCR clonality below the median was linked to improved progression-free and overall survival.

With regard to this clone: The specificity of this receptor is unknown. Base qualities are not at hand, and no much larger clone is one base apart.

Synthetic TCR analog templates were spiked into each PCR so that absolute template abundance could be estimated from read counts. The immunoSEQ assay used bias-controlled V and J gene primers to amplify TCRbeta CDR3 regions from genomic DNA. Rearranged TCRbeta segments were sequenced at approximately 20X coverage. Per the source publication's procedure: Sequencing errors were corrected by clustering and CDR3s were annotated against IMGT to assign V, D and J genes. Out-of-frame and stop-codon sequences were excluded, and only productive TCRbeta rearrangements were used in downstream analyses. Clonality was computed as one minus Shannon entropy normalized by the log of the number of unique productive sequences. Clones differing between time points or between blood and tumor were identified using Fisher's exact test with Benjamini-Hochberg correction, with an adjusted p below 0.01 applied as the threshold. TCRdb mirrors the immuneACCESS table, restricted to in-frame sequences. Some clones are absent from its copies; in checked studies, under half trace to an unresolved V gene, and the reason for the others is unknown. The DNA gave D and trimming, while V, J and clone size come from that table. Here the sample has about 130,000 clones; around 84% occur a single time. Around 3.2% of the sample rests with the top ten.

According to the study, the label for this sample's time point signals: pretreatment peripheral blood. A total of 25 to 35 patients with locally advanced or metastatic urothelial carcinoma, treated at Memorial Sloan Kettering on a trial protocol, made up the cohort. Peripheral blood mononuclear cells were collected pretreatment and during treatment, with between 1 and 8 total time points obtained per patient. The Qiagen DNeasy Blood extraction kit was used to purify genomic DNA from total PBMCs and tumor samples. PBMCs were collected pretreatment and during treatment, and were isolated and stored as previously described. CDR1 ENHRY and CDR2 SYGVKD were looked up in the germline V gene. Trimming accounts for 1 base at V and 0 bases at J, while the number of junction bases matched to no gene is 7. The CDR3, from cysteine to phenylalanine, totals 18 residues. Of all the DNA, just the CDR3 is kept, 54 bases in frame from base 1.

The sequencing used PBMCs, collected around atezolizumab (anti-PD-L1) treatment. Here the chain combines TRBV10-3 and TRBJ1-3, with TRBD1 identical over 9 junction bases. The receptor was derived from a man aged 45-60 years with urothelial cancer. The CDR3 reads as follows: CAISEFHRGPDSGNTIYF. The DNA sequence is given as TGTGCCATCAGTGAGTTCCACAGGGGGCCCGACTCTGGAAACACCATATATTTT.